A selection of T cell receptor beta chains follows, all from one sample in a study of Graves' ophthalmopathy and Graves' hyperthyroidism. TCRdb independently ran MiXCR on the multiplex PCR reads; one entry per CDR3 protein. The sample yields some 360,000 distinct CDR3 sequences, approximately 18% seen once. Sequencing used peripheral blood. The receptor source for this set is an adult woman with stable Graves' hyperthyroidism. Both conserved end residues are part of each CDR3. D genes are given only for firm matches. Size is stated for part of the rows, as once, few or many counts, or as a class when the clone is expanded.

j_gene: TRBJ2-7
abundance: many
d_gene: TRBD2
v_gene: TRBV7-6
CDR3aa: CASSLTGTSGRAGLSEQYF
CDR3nt: TGTGCCAGCAGCCTGACCGGGACTAGCGGGAGGGCCGGGTTGAGTGAGCAGTACTTC

j_gene: TRBJ2-5
abundance: many
d_gene: -
v_gene: TRBV6-1
CDR3aa: CASSVRGETQYF
CDR3nt: TGTGCCAGCAGCGTCCGAGGGGAGACCCAGTACTTC

j_gene: TRBJ2-7
abundance: -
d_gene: TRBD1
v_gene: TRBV6-1
CDR3aa: CASSQGTGLSYEQYF
CDR3nt: TGTGCCAGCAGTCAAGGGACAGGACTCTCCTACGAGCAGTACTTC

j_gene: TRBJ2-2
abundance: many
d_gene: -
v_gene: TRBV30
CDR3aa: CAWSHKGGTGELFF
CDR3nt: TGTGCCTGGAGTCATAAGGGTGGCACCGGGGAGCTGTTTTTT

j_gene: TRBJ1-1
abundance: few
d_gene: -
v_gene: TRBV12-3/TRBV12-4
CDR3aa: CASSQQQGGTEAFF
CDR3nt: TGTGCCAGCAGTCAGCAACAGGGTGGGACTGAAGCTTTCTTT

j_gene: TRBJ2-2
abundance: many
d_gene: TRBD2
v_gene: TRBV2
CDR3aa: CATRTSDNTGELFF
CDR3nt: TGTGCCACAAGGACTAGCGATAACACCGGGGAGCTGTTTTTT

j_gene: TRBJ2-7
abundance: many
d_gene: TRBD1
v_gene: TRBV6-2/TRBV6-3
CDR3aa: CASSPLPGQGVPEQYF
CDR3nt: TGTGCCAGCAGTCCGTTACCGGGACAGGGAGTACCCGAGCAGTACTTC

j_gene: TRBJ2-7
abundance: -
d_gene: TRBD1
v_gene: TRBV18
CDR3aa: CASSPHTQGQIYEQYF
CDR3nt: TGTGCCAGCTCACCCCACACCCAGGGACAGATCTACGAGCAGTACTTC

j_gene: TRBJ2-7
abundance: many
d_gene: -
v_gene: TRBV29-1
CDR3aa: CSVVGVAGSMSEQYF
CDR3nt: TGCAGCGTTGTGGGGGTGGCGGGTTCGATGTCCGAGCAGTACTTC

j_gene: TRBJ2-3
abundance: -
d_gene: TRBD2
v_gene: TRBV25-1
CDR3aa: CASSVNPILAGGSLADTQYF
CDR3nt: TGTGCCAGCAGTGTAAACCCCATACTAGCGGGAGGGTCTCTAGCAGATACGCAGTATTTT

j_gene: TRBJ1-4
abundance: -
d_gene: -
v_gene: TRBV11-1
CDR3aa: CASSEEKGATNEKLFF
CDR3nt: TGTGCCAGCAGCGAAGAAAAAGGAGCAACTAATGAAAAACTGTTTTTT

j_gene: TRBJ2-7
abundance: many
d_gene: TRBD2
v_gene: TRBV5-1
CDR3aa: CASSTGTSGPYEQYF
CDR3nt: TGCGCCAGCAGCACGGGGACTAGCGGCCCCTACGAGCAGTACTTC

j_gene: TRBJ1-1
abundance: -
d_gene: TRBD1
v_gene: TRBV12-3/TRBV12-4
CDR3aa: CASSQGQMNTEAFF
CDR3nt: TGTGCCAGCAGTCAGGGACAGATGAACACTGAAGCTTTCTTT

j_gene: TRBJ2-7
abundance: -
d_gene: -
v_gene: TRBV6-1
CDR3aa: CASSEAGLTVTWGEQYF
CDR3nt: TGTGCCAGCAGTGAAGCGGGACTGACTGTCACCTGGGGCGAGCAGTACTTC

j_gene: TRBJ2-7
abundance: many
d_gene: -
v_gene: TRBV6-5
CDR3aa: CASSFTTSGLYF
CDR3nt: TGTGCCAGCAGTTTCACGACAAGTGGGTTGTACTTC

j_gene: TRBJ2-7
abundance: many
d_gene: -
v_gene: TRBV6-5
CDR3aa: CASSSGGNSYEQYF
CDR3nt: TGTGCCAGCAGTTCGGGCGGGAACTCCTACGAGCAGTACTTC

j_gene: TRBJ1-1
abundance: many
d_gene: TRBD1
v_gene: TRBV11-2
CDR3aa: CASSLTTDRANTEAFF
CDR3nt: TGTGCCAGCAGCTTAACTACGGACAGGGCCAACACTGAAGCTTTCTTT

j_gene: TRBJ2-5
abundance: many
d_gene: -
v_gene: TRBV6-1
CDR3aa: CASSEVTSAAF
CDR3nt: TGTGCCAGCAGTGAAGTCACTTCCGCGGCCTTC

j_gene: TRBJ2-7
abundance: -
d_gene: -
v_gene: TRBV14
CDR3aa: CASSQNRIGEQYF
CDR3nt: TGTGCCAGCAGCCAAAATCGGATTGGGGAGCAGTACTTC

j_gene: TRBJ2-7
abundance: many
d_gene: -
v_gene: TRBV27
CDR3aa: CASSLQRISYEQYF
CDR3nt: TGTGCCAGCAGTTTACAGCGAATTTCCTACGAGCAGTACTTC

j_gene: TRBJ1-5
abundance: many
d_gene: TRBD1
v_gene: TRBV19
CDR3aa: CASRQTGNQPQHF
CDR3nt: TGTGCCAGTAGACAGACAGGGAATCAGCCCCAGCATTTT

j_gene: TRBJ2-7
abundance: many
d_gene: -
v_gene: TRBV10-3
CDR3aa: CAISESVVGTYEQYF
CDR3nt: TGTGCCATCAGTGAGTCAGTGGTGGGGACCTACGAGCAGTACTTC

j_gene: TRBJ1-6
abundance: many
d_gene: -
v_gene: TRBV7-6
CDR3aa: CASSLADSYNSPLHF
CDR3nt: TGTGCCAGCAGCTTAGCTGACAGTTATAATTCACCCCTCCACTTT

j_gene: TRBJ2-7
abundance: -
d_gene: TRBD2
v_gene: TRBV20-1
CDR3aa: CSAPMPISGRAREQYF
CDR3nt: TGTAGTGCTCCAATGCCTATTAGCGGGAGGGCTCGGGAGCAGTACTTC

j_gene: TRBJ2-4
abundance: -
d_gene: -
v_gene: TRBV11-2
CDR3aa: CASSPLGRTAIAKNIKYF
CDR3nt: TGTGCCAGCAGCCCATTAGGCCGGACAGCAATAGCCAAAAACATTAAGTACTTC

j_gene: TRBJ1-1
abundance: -
d_gene: -
v_gene: TRBV12-3/TRBV12-4
CDR3aa: CASTERINTEAFF
CDR3nt: TGTGCCAGCACTGAGAGGATAAACACTGAAGCTTTCTTT

j_gene: TRBJ2-2
abundance: -
d_gene: -
v_gene: TRBV25-1
CDR3aa: CASSEFMGANTGELFF
CDR3nt: TGTGCCAGCAGTGAATTTATGGGCGCGAACACCGGGGAGCTGTTTTTT

j_gene: TRBJ2-2
abundance: many
d_gene: -
v_gene: TRBV12-3/TRBV12-4
CDR3aa: CASSFRYIKGVSEDTGELFF
CDR3nt: TGTGCCAGCAGTTTTAGGTACATTAAGGGGGTATCGGAGGACACCGGGGAGCTGTTTTTT

j_gene: TRBJ2-5
abundance: -
d_gene: -
v_gene: TRBV28
CDR3aa: CASSYGTRETQYF
CDR3nt: TGTGCCAGCAGTTACGGGACCCGTGAGACCCAGTACTTC

j_gene: TRBJ2-6
abundance: -
d_gene: TRBD1
v_gene: TRBV30
CDR3aa: CAWNRDRAPSGANVLTF
CDR3nt: TGTGCCTGGAATCGGGACAGGGCCCCATCTGGGGCCAACGTCCTGACTTTC

j_gene: TRBJ2-3
abundance: many
d_gene: -
v_gene: TRBV30
CDR3aa: CAWSLGVGADTQYF
CDR3nt: TGTGCCTGGAGTCTCGGGGTCGGGGCAGATACGCAGTATTTT

j_gene: TRBJ1-2
abundance: -
d_gene: TRBD1
v_gene: TRBV6-5
CDR3aa: CASRYRGGYTF
CDR3nt: TGTGCCAGCAGATACAGGGGAGGCTACACCTTC

j_gene: TRBJ2-7
abundance: -
d_gene: -
v_gene: TRBV29-1
CDR3aa: CSVEDGVRDEQYF
CDR3nt: TGCAGCGTTGAAGATGGGGTTAGGGACGAGCAGTACTTC

j_gene: TRBJ2-7
abundance: many
d_gene: TRBD2
v_gene: TRBV28
CDR3aa: CASSLSASGSYEQYF
CDR3nt: TGTGCCAGCAGTTTGTCGGCTAGCGGCTCCTACGAGCAGTACTTC

j_gene: TRBJ2-7
abundance: -
d_gene: -
v_gene: TRBV12-3/TRBV12-4
CDR3aa: CASSWQGPTYEQYF
CDR3nt: TGTGCCAGCAGTTGGCAGGGACCTACCTACGAGCAGTACTTC

j_gene: TRBJ2-5
abundance: many
d_gene: TRBD2
v_gene: TRBV2
CDR3aa: CASNGLAGYQETQYF
CDR3nt: TGTGCCAGCAACGGACTAGCGGGGTACCAAGAGACCCAGTACTTC

j_gene: TRBJ1-1
abundance: many
d_gene: -
v_gene: TRBV7-9
CDR3aa: CASCPHRSNTEAFF
CDR3nt: TGTGCCAGCTGCCCCCACAGGTCGAACACTGAAGCTTTCTTT

j_gene: TRBJ1-2
abundance: many
d_gene: -
v_gene: TRBV7-2
CDR3aa: CASSPGTSGSYGYTF
CDR3nt: TGTGCCAGCAGCCCTGGGACATCGGGGAGCTATGGCTACACCTTC

j_gene: TRBJ1-2
abundance: -
d_gene: -
v_gene: TRBV20-1
CDR3aa: CSASRPDYGYTF
CDR3nt: TGCAGTGCCTCCCGCCCGGATTATGGCTACACCTTC

j_gene: TRBJ1-1
abundance: many
d_gene: -
v_gene: TRBV6-1
CDR3aa: CASIGQPHNTEAFF
CDR3nt: TGTGCCAGCATTGGACAGCCCCATAACACTGAAGCTTTCTTT